These 24 T cell receptor beta chains originate from one sample sequenced in a study of T cells in Graves' hyperthyroidism and ophthalmopathy (dated by TCRdb to the late 2010s). The library was prepared using multiplex PCR. The sample was run on an Illumina HiSeq 2000. The TCR beta CDR3 regions were amplified from RNA transcripts. For the first round of RT-PCR on the TCR CDR3, the HTBI primer set was used together with the Qiagen OneStep RT-PCR kit. Using fastp at Q25 and MiXCR, TCRdb reprocessed the public reads and kept productive beta chains. CDR3 protein sequences are deduplicated, and each keeps its most common genes and DNA. For this sample the table gives 660,000 or so distinct CDR3 sequences, of which about 20% were detected only once. The top ten hold 34% of the sample. Sequencing was performed on blood. Receptors originate from a man aged 30 to 39 with Graves' ophthalmopathy.

Comment on this clonotype: Since the CDR3 does not end with the conserved phenylalanine or tryptophan, this likely comes from a read error. Here the CDR3 DNA reads TGTGCCAGCAGCCAAGGGACTGAAGCTTTCCTT. It specifies CASSQGTEAFL. The chain joins TRBV14 to TRBJ1-1; no definite D call. Deletions cut 1 base from V and 5 bases from J, with 2 bases between. The CDR3 covers 11 residues. The germline CDR1 and CDR2 sequences are SGHDN and FVKESK.

Only a few counts were recorded for this clonotype. The CDR3 loop is CASSSVQGNSGNTIYF. CDR3 nucleotides: TGTGCCAGCAGTTCGGTACAGGGGAACTCTGGAAACACCATATATTTT. The gene calls are TRBV7-9 and TRBJ1-3; 7 bases map to TRBD1. CDR3 length: 16 amino acids. V lost 6 bases and J lost 0; bases outside the gene matches: 8. CDR1 and CDR2 (germline): SEHNR, FQNEAQ (reference sequence).

This clonotype appeared many times. V and J are TRBV7-9 and TRBJ2-5; D ambiguous. Trimming took 4 bases from V and 5 from J, leaving 11 bases between them. Germline V CDR1 and CDR2: SEHNR, FQNEAQ (reference sequence). This CDR3 is 13 amino acids long. DNA for the CDR3: TGTGCCAGCAGCTCATCCCGTTCGGAGACCCAGTACTTC. Encoded protein: CASSSSRSETQYF.

This clonotype was picked up many times. This chain links TRBV12-3 or TRBV12-4 with TRBJ1-2; D is unresolved. This CDR3 is built from 13 residues. With 6 bases removed from V and 4 bases from J, the gap between germline ends came to 12 bases. CDR3 nucleotide sequence: TGTGCCAGCAGCCCGGGGTCTCTCTATGGCTACACCTTC. Residues: CASSPGSLYGYTF.

The CDR3 DNA reads TGTGCCAGCAGTTTTGACGGCTACTATGGCTACACCTTC. It translates to CASSFDGYYGYTF. This chain joins TRBV27 and TRBJ1-2; D is unclear. The CDR3 contains 13 residues. The V gene lost 3 bases and the J gene lost 3 bases, with 8 bases spanning the gap. CDR1 is MNHEY and CDR2 is SMNVEV in the germline V gene (reference sequence).

The rearrangement uses TRBV15 and TRBJ1-2; 9 bases map to TRBD1. Trimming at V came to 5 bases and at J to 4 bases, leaving 8 bases not matched to a gene. Germline loops: CDR1 LNHNV, CDR2 YYDKDF (reference sequence). The CDR3 consists of 15 residues. The CDR3 sequence is CATSGLQGASYGYTF. CDR3 DNA sequence: TGTGCCACCAGCGGCTTACAGGGGGCAAGCTATGGCTACACCTTC. The variable domain in full, completed from reference TRBV15 and TRBJ1-2, reads DAMVIQNPRYQVTQFGKPVTLSCSQTLNHNVMYWYQQKSSQAPKLLFHYYDKDFNNEADTPDNFQSRRPNTSFCFLDIRSPGLGDTAMYLCATSGLQGASYGYTFGSGTRLTVV.

The chain links TRBV30 to TRBJ2-2; 9 bases are shared with TRBD1. This CDR3 comprises 14 residues. The germline V gene encodes CDR1 GTSNPN and CDR2 SVGIG (reference sequence). With 4 bases clipped from V and 7 bases from J, the junction kept 7 bases outside the gene matches. CDR3 coding DNA: TGTGCCTGGATTGGACAGGGGCTCGTCGGGGAGCTGTTTTTT. This sequence encodes CAWIGQGLVGELFF. Filled out from reference TRBV30 and TRBJ2-2, the complete variable domain reads SQTIHQWPATLVQPVGSPLSLECTVEGTSNPNLYWYRQAAGRGLQLLFYSVGIGQISSEVPQNLSASRPQDRQFILSSKKLLLSDSGFYLCAWIGQGLVGELFFGEGSRLTVL.

This clonotype was found once. The gene calls are TRBV19 and TRBJ1-5; 7 bases fit TRBD1. This CDR3 region has 19 residues. V gave up 6 bases and J gave up 0 bases; unmatched junction bases: 17. The V gene's germline CDR1 is LNHDA and CDR2 SQIVND (reference sequence). Written as DNA, the CDR3 is TGTGCCAGTAGCGACCGGAGGGGGCTGGCTTTATATAGCAATCAGCCCCAGCATTTT. As protein: CASSDRRGLALYSNQPQHF.

This clonotype was seen just once. The germline gene is not matched at one end of the junction; a read error may be the cause. This chain connects TRBV7-9 to TRBJ2-2, with D possibly TRBD2 on 6 matching bases. The CDR3 sequence is 14 residues long. Germline V gene sequence: CDR1 SEHNR, CDR2 FQNEAQ (reference sequence). The CDR3 region is CASSLGGNPGELFF. As DNA, the CDR3 is TGTGCCAGCAGCTTGGGCGGGAACCCCGGGGAGCTGTTTTTT. The variable domain in full, completed from reference TRBV7-9 and TRBJ2-2, reads DTGVSQNPRHKITKRGQNVTFRCDPISEHNRLYWYRQTLGQGPEFLTYFQNEAQLEKSRLLSDRFSAERPKGSFSTLEIQRTEQGDSAMYLCASSLGGNPGELFFGEGSRLTVL.

Concerning this clonotype itself: The conserved final phenylalanine or tryptophan is absent from the CDR3, which likely points to a read error. The chain has TRBV27 and TRBJ1-1, with unresolved D. Germline CDR1 reads MNHEY; CDR2 reads SMNVEV (reference sequence). This CDR3 has 13 residues. Between the trimmed V and J ends, which lost 5 bases and 4 bases, there was a span of 11 bases. CDR3 nucleotide sequence: TGTGCCAGCAGTATGCAGGTTGGCACTGAAGCTTTCCTT. Its protein product is CASSMQVGTEAFL.

This clonotype was counted only a few times. The rearrangement uses TRBV6-2 or TRBV6-3 and TRBJ2-3; TRBD1 matches 9 bases. This CDR3 is 16 amino acids long. V was pared by 2 bases and J by 2 bases, with 5 bases of the junction left unmatched. Germline V gene sequence: CDR1 MNHEY, CDR2 SVGEGT. CDR3 protein: CASSYGTGSFTDTQYF. In DNA form, the CDR3 reads TGTGCCAGCAGTTACGGGACAGGGTCTTTCACAGATACGCAGTATTTT.

This clonotype was detected many times. The V call is TRBV7-2, the J call TRBJ2-7, with 9 nucleotides matching TRBD1. Germline-derived CDR1 and CDR2 are SGHTA and FQGNSA. J lost 6 bases, V lost 11 bases, and 5 bases had no gene match. The CDR3 totals 11 residues. In nucleotides, the CDR3 is TGTGCCTCGGACAGGGGACTCGAGCAGTACTTC. Its translation: CASDRGLEQYF.

Only a few counts were recorded for this clonotype. V usage is TRBV20-1 and J usage is TRBJ2-5; 10 bases align to TRBD2. Trimming at V came to 2 bases and at J to 2 bases, leaving 2 bases not matched to a gene. This CDR3 is 14 amino acids long. Germline-derived CDR1 and CDR2 are DFQATT and SNEGSKA (reference sequence). The CDR3 bases are TGCAGTGCTAGAAGGACTAGCGGACAAGAGACCCAGTACTTC. Amino acids: CSARRTSGQETQYF.

This clonotype occurred many times. This chain joins TRBV20-1 and TRBJ1-1, with D possibly being TRBD1 (5 bases). Germline V gene data show CDR1 as DFQATT and CDR2 as SNEGSKA (reference sequence). The ends were cut back, 3 bases at V and 5 bases at J, with 16 bases in the middle. This CDR3 has 14 residues. CDR3 DNA sequence: TGCAGTGCTAGGCTGGGGCAGGGAATAACTGAAGCTTTCTTT. Translation: CSARLGQGITEAFF.

V and J are TRBV9 and TRBJ2-7; D is possibly TRBD2 (5 bases). CDR3 length: 14 residues. The V gene lost 4 bases and the J gene lost 5 bases, with 16 bases spanning the gap. Germline CDR1 is SGDLS and CDR2 is YYNGEE. The CDR3 sequence: CASSSRGEIDEQYF. The CDR3, as DNA: TGTGCCAGCAGCTCCCGTGGGGAGATCGACGAGCAGTACTTC.

This clonotype was counted ten times or more. V gene TRBV2 combines with J gene TRBJ1-5, with TRBD1 matching over 8 bases. Germline V gene data show CDR1 as SNHLY and CDR2 as FYNNEI. V trimming: 7 bases; J trimming: 0 bases; junction bases outside the gene matches: 5. CDR3 size: 15 residues. The CDR3 loop is CASNPGQASNQPQHF. CDR3 DNA: TGTGCCAGCAACCCGGGACAGGCTAGCAATCAGCCCCAGCATTTT.

The V gene is TRBV5-5, the J gene TRBJ2-5; TRBD2 matches 16 bases. The V gene end was trimmed by 0 bases and the J gene end by 3 bases; junction bases not matched to a gene: 5. The CDR3 consists of 18 residues. Germline V lookup: CDR1 SGHKS, CDR2 YYEKEE (reference sequence). The CDR3 DNA is TGTGCCAGCAGCTTGGGGAGGGGACTAGCGGGAGGGAAAGAGACCCAGTACTTC. This translates into CASSLGRGLAGGKETQYF.

The chain carries TRBV27 and TRBJ1-2; 8 nucleotides align to TRBD1. Germline lookup yields CDR1 MNHEY and CDR2 SMNVEV (reference sequence). After removal of 11 bases from V and 6 bases from J, the junction contained 8 bases not matched to a gene. This CDR3 region has 12 residues. The CDR3 DNA sequence: TGTGCCGTCCGGACAGGGCACCATGGCTACACCTTC. Protein product: CAVRTGHHGYTF.

This chain links TRBV30 with TRBJ2-7; a weak D match, TRBD1 (5 bases). Trimming left V 0 bases short and J 3 bases short, with 18 bases between. In germline, CDR1 is GTSNPN, CDR2 SVGIG (reference sequence). CDR3 size: 16 residues. CDR3 region: CAWSVRPEKGLYEQYF. DNA for the CDR3: TGTGCCTGGAGTGTACGTCCAGAAAAGGGGCTCTACGAGCAGTACTTC. Complete variable domain (other parts from reference TRBV30 and TRBJ2-7): SQTIHQWPATLVQPVGSPLSLECTVEGTSNPNLYWYRQAAGRGLQLLFYSVGIGQISSEVPQNLSASRPQDRQFILSSKKLLLSDSGFYLCAWSVRPEKGLYEQYFGPGTRLTVT.

This clonotype was recorded a few times. The V call is TRBV2, the J call TRBJ2-5, with D possibly matching TRBD2 (5 bases). In germline, CDR1 is SNHLY, CDR2 FYNNEI. Trimming cost V 2 bases and J 2 bases, with 15 bases left between them. The CDR3 spans 16 residues. The CDR3 DNA follows: TGTGCCAGCAGTGAAAGTGGAAGAGGGCAACAAGAGACCCAGTACTTC. Protein sequence: CASSESGRGQQETQYF.

This clonotype has a count of ten or more. The rearrangement joins TRBV7-9 to TRBJ2-1; the D call may be TRBD1 or TRBD2 (5 bases each). V lost 4 bases, J lost 6 bases, and 22 bases lay in between. The CDR3 loop spans 17 amino acids. Germline CDR1 reads SEHNR; CDR2 reads FQNEAQ (reference sequence). CDR3 sequence (DNA): TGTGCCAGCAGCTCCTCGATTCCTGGGACGTCGAGCAATGAGCAGTTCTTC. Translation gives CASSSSIPGTSSNEQFF.

This clonotype was found many times. The CDR3 sequence: CASSYGTTYGYTF. CDR3 nucleotides: TGTGCCAGCAGTTACGGGACAACCTATGGCTACACCTTC. The chain uses TRBV6-1 and TRBJ1-2, with D possibly TRBD1 on 6 matching bases. The CDR3 extends over 13 amino acids. The V and J ends lost 5 bases and 4 bases respectively, with 11 bases between them. CDR1 MNHNS and CDR2 SASEGT come from the germline V gene.

V is TRBV5-1 and J is TRBJ1-2; 7 bases align to TRBD1. The CDR3 loop spans 17 amino acids. The germline V gene has CDR1 SGHRS and CDR2 YFSETQ. Trimming took 4 bases from V and 0 from J; bases not matched to a gene: 12. CDR3 residues: CASSPSGGDRPNYGYTF. DNA of the CDR3: TGCGCCAGCAGCCCCAGTGGGGGGGACAGACCTAACTATGGCTACACCTTC.

The chain joins TRBV6-2 or TRBV6-3 to TRBJ2-7; 11 nucleotides align to TRBD2. CDR1 MNHEY and CDR2 SVGEGT come from the germline V gene. After removal of 5 bases from V and 4 bases from J, the junction contained 7 bases not matched to a gene. CDR3 size: 15 residues. The CDR3 bases are TGTGCCAGCAGTACCCGACTAGCGGGAAAGTACGAGCAGTACTTC. It encodes CASSTRLAGKYEQYF.